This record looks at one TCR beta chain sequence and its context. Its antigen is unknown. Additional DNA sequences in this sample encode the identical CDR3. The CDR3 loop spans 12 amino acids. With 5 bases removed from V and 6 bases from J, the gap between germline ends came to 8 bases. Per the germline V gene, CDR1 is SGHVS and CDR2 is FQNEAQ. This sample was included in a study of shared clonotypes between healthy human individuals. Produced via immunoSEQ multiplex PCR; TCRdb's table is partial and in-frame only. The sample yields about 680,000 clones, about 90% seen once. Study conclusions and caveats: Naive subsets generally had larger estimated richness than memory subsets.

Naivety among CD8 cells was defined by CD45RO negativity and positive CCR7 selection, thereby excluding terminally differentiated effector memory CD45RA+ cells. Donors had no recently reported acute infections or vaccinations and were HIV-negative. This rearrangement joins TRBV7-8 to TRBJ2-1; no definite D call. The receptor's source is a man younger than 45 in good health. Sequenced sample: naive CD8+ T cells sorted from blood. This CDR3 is CASSLRLNEQFF. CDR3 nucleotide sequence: TGTGCCAGCAGCCTACGGCTCAATGAGCAGTTCTTC.